This is a list of T cell receptor beta chains from one sample in a study of PD-L1 blockade in urothelial cancer. Profiled with immunoSEQ multiplex PCR; TCRdb holds only in-frame clones, not every one. Among about 53,000 clones listed, roughly 85% were seen once. The sample consisted of PBMCs, taken around atezolizumab (anti-PD-L1) treatment. These TCRs come from a woman aged 55-69 years with urothelial cancer. The conserved cysteine and the conserved F or W are not part of the CDR3 here. Fields, in order: V gene, clone size, J gene, CDR3 protein. Rows give clone size only sometimes, using once, few, many, or a class for an expanded clone.

TRBV5-6	-	TRBJ1-3	ASSLGQSVRNTIY
TRBV6-1	few	TRBJ1-1	ASSEARGTEAF
TRBV13	-	TRBJ2-7	ASSSRTSGSYEQY
TRBV11-2	-	TRBJ2-1	ASSLGGRSYNEQF
TRBV19	-	TRBJ2-5	ASGGAGGETQY
TRBV28	-	TRBJ2-2	ASSRTGGRTGELF
TRBV28	-	TRBJ2-7	ASSFLAGTSGRWEQY
TRBV10-3	once	TRBJ2-7	AISGQGQTYEQY
TRBV5-4	-	TRBJ2-1	ASSMETSSYNEQF
TRBV27	-	TRBJ2-1	ASNTPNNEQF
TRBV29-1	-	TRBJ1-2	SVAGGDDYGYT
TRBV6-5	few	TRBJ2-5	ASSYSALETQY
TRBV10-3	-	TRBJ2-3	AIRATSPDTQY
TRBV18	-	TRBJ1-1	ASSPQQGGGNTEAF
TRBV7-6	-	TRBJ2-7	ASSPNAGGPYEQY
TRBV2	-	TRBJ1-4	ASSAGQVNEKLF
TRBV18	medium-sized	TRBJ2-7	ASSPRLPSGNYEQY
TRBV28	-	TRBJ1-1	ASSPRGRRTEAF
TRBV27	once	TRBJ1-4	ASSQDRVNEKLF
TRBV5-1	once	TRBJ2-7	ASSLTAGGGYEQY
TRBV5-6	once	TRBJ2-1	ASSFGTGIDNEQF
TRBV7-9	-	TRBJ2-1	ASSRGSRLDNEQF
TRBV7-9	-	TRBJ2-7	ASSGGDRAEQY
TRBV27	-	TRBJ2-3	ASSSPSGHTDTQY
TRBV28	-	TRBJ2-7	ASSGRGAGWLYEQY
TRBV19	-	TRBJ1-5	ASSIAGFSNQPQH
TRBV6-5	-	TRBJ2-7	ASSYQDRTYEQY
TRBV14	few	TRBJ1-6	ASSQTGGNSPLH
TRBV7-9	few	TRBJ2-1	ASRGTGPFNEQF
TRBV27	-	TRBJ1-5	ASRNSGWNQPQH
TRBV7-8	-	TRBJ1-2	ASSLETVYGYT
TRBV15	few	TRBJ1-1	ATSRFTGGAMNTEAF
TRBV6-5	once	TRBJ2-1	ASSTGAGRWNEQF
TRBV20-1	-	TRBJ2-7	SAVSSYEQY
TRBV7-9	-	TRBJ2-7	ASSLVGGAGYEQY
TRBV11-2	-	TRBJ2-6	ASSFGTGVSGANVLT
TRBV6-5	-	TRBJ1-1	ASSPQVMNTEAF
TRBV19	-	TRBJ2-1	ASSFLAGRRYNEQF
TRBV6-1	-	TRBJ2-7	ASSEAGLAYEQY
TRBV18	-	TRBJ1-5	ASSPQGPDNQPQH
TRBV5-6	-	TRBJ1-2	ASSLLETGWKGYT
TRBV19	-	TRBJ1-6	ASSIVRTADSPLH
TRBV7-2	few	TRBJ1-3	ASSASVERVENTIY
TRBV10-3	-	TRBJ1-1	AISDLGTEAF
TRBV4-1	-	TRBJ2-2	ASSQDWTSGMVNTGELF
TRBV2	-	TRBJ2-7	ASSPSGQGLDEQY
TRBV10-3	-	TRBJ2-2	AIKGQGNTGELF
TRBV15	-	TRBJ1-2	ATSGGGAGNYGYT
TRBV7-9	-	TRBJ2-7	ASSFLGLAGDEQY
TRBV7-9	-	TRBJ2-1	ASSFRVGYNEQF
TRBV21-1	-	TRBJ2-2	ASSKSSGGGNTGELF
TRBV7-2	-	TRBJ1-6	ASSLAPLQDYNSPLH
TRBV25-1	-	TRBJ1-1	ASSERGKAF
TRBV4-3	-	TRBJ1-2	ASSQESAGDYGYT
TRBV14	-	TRBJ2-1	ASSRGTSGMGNEQF
TRBV5-8	few	TRBJ1-5	ASSLAAGFNQPQH
TRBV12-5	-	TRBJ2-3	ASGLGGRGRGTDTQY
TRBV10-3	-	TRBJ1-1	AISDSVSNTEAF
TRBV28	-	TRBJ2-1	ASRLGLINEQF
TRBV7-3	once	TRBJ1-5	ASSLNADSNQPQH